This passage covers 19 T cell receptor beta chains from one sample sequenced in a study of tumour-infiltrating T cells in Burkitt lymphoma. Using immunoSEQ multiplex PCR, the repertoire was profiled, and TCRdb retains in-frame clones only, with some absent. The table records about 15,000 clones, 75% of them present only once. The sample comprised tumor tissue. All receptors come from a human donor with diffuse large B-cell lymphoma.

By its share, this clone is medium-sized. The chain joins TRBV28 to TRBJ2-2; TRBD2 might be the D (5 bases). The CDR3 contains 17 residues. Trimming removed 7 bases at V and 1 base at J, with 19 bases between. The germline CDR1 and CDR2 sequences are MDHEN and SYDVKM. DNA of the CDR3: TGTGCCAGCACCTTGAGGGCAGGAATGTTGAACACCGGGGAGCTGTTTTTT. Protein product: CASTLRAGMLNTGELFF.

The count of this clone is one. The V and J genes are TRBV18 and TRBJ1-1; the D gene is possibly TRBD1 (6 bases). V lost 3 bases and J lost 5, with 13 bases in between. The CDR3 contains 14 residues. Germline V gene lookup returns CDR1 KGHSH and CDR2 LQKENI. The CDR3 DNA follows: TGTGCCAGCTCACCGAAACCAGGGGATACTGAAGCTTTCTTT. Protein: CASSPKPGDTEAFF.

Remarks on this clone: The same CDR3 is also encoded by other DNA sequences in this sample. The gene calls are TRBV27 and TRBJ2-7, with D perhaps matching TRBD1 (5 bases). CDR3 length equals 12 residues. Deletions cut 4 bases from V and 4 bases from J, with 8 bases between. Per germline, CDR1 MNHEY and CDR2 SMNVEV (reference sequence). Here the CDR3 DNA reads TGTGCCAGCAGTTCCCAGGGTTACGAGCAGTACTTC. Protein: CASSSQGYEQYF.

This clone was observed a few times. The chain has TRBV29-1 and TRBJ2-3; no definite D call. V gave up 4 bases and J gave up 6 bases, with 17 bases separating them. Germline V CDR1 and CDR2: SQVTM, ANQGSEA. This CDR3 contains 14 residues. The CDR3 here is CSVVTDGAWDTQYF. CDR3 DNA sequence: TGCAGCGTTGTAACAGATGGAGCATGGGATACGCAGTATTTT.

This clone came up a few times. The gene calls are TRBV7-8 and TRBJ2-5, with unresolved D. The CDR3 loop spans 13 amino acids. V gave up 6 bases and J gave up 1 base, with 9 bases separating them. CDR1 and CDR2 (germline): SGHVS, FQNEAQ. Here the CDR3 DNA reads TGTGCCAGCAGGTACAGAATCCAAGAGACCCAGTACTTC. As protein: CASRYRIQETQYF.

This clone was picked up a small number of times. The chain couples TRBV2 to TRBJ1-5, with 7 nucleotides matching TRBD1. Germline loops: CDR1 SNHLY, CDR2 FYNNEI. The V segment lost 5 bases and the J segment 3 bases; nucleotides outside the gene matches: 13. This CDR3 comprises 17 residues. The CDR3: CASSSIWGDSDNQPQHF. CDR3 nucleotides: TGTGCCAGCAGTTCGATCTGGGGGGACAGCGACAATCAGCCCCAGCATTTT.

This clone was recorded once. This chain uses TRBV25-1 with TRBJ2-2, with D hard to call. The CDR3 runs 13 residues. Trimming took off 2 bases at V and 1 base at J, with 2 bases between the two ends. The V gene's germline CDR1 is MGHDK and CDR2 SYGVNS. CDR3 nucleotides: TGTGCCAGCAGTGAACAGAACACCGGGGAGCTGTTTTTT. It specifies CASSEQNTGELFF.

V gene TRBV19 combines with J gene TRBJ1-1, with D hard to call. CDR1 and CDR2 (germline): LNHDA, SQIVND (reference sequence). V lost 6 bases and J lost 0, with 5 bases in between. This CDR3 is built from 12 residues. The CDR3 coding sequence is TGTGCCAGTAGATTAGTGAACACTGAAGCTTTCTTT. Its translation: CASRLVNTEAFF.

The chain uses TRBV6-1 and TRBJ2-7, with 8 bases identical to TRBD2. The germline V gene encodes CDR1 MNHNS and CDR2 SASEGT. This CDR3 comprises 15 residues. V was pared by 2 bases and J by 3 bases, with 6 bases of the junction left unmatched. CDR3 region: CASSEQAGVFYEQYV. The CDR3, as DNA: TGTGCCAGCAGTGAACAAGCGGGAGTGTTCTACGAGCAGTACGTC.

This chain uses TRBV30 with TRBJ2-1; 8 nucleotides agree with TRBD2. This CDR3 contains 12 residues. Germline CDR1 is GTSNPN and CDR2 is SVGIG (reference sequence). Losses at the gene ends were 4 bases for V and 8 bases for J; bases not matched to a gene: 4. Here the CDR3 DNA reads TGTGCCTGGAAACTAGCGGCGGATGAGCAGTTCTTC. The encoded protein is CAWKLAADEQFF.

CDR3: CASSLHPYEQYF. DNA for the CDR3: TGTGCCAGCAGCTTGCATCCCTACGAGCAGTACTTC. The chain couples TRBV5-6 to TRBJ2-7; unclear D gene. The germline gives CDR1 SGHDT, CDR2 YYEEEE. There are 12 residues in the CDR3. Trimming removed 1 base from V and 2 bases from J, with 4 bases in between.

CDR3 loop: CASSPGTGANYGYTF. DNA of the CDR3: TGTGCCAGCAGCCCAGGGACAGGGGCTAACTATGGCTACACCTTC. The rearrangement links TRBV7-9 to TRBJ1-2, with TRBD1 matching 10 bases. V lost 5 bases to trimming and J lost 0 bases; unmatched junction nucleotides: 3. This CDR3 is built from 15 residues. CDR1 SEHNR and CDR2 FQNEAQ come from the germline V gene (reference sequence).

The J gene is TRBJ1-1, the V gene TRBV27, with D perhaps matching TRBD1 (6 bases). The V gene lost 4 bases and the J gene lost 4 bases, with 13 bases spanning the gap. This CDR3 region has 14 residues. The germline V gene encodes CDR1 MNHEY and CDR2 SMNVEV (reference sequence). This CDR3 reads CASSSFNRATEAFF. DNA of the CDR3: TGTGCCAGCAGTTCTTTTAACAGGGCCACTGAAGCTTTCTTT.

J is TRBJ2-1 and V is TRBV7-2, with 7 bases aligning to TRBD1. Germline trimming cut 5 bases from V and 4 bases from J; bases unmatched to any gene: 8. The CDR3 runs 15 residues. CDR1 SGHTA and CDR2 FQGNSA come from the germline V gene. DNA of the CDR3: TGTGCCAGCAGCACATCCGGGACAGTGTACAATGAGCAGTTCTTC. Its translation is CASSTSGTVYNEQFF.

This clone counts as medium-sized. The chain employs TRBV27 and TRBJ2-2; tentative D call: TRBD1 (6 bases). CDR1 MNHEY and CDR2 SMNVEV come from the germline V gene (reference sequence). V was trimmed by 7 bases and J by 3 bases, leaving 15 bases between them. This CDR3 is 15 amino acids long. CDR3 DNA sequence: TGTGCCAGCACACCGTACGCAGGGGACACCGGGGAGCTGTTTTTT. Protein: CASTPYAGDTGELFF.

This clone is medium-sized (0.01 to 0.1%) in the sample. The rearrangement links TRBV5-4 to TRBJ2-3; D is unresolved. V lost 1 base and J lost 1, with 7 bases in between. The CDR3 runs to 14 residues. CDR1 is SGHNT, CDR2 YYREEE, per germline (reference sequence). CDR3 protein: CASSLKRGTDTQYF. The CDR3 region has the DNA TGTGCCAGCAGCTTGAAAAGGGGCACAGATACGCAGTATTTT.

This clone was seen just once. In DNA, the CDR3 is TGTGCCAGCAGTGAATCCGGACTAGCGGGAGTTGGTGAGCAGTTCTTC. Its translation is CASSESGLAGVGEQFF. The rearrangement links TRBV25-1 to TRBJ2-1; 13 positions match TRBD2. Germline CDR1 and CDR2: MGHDK and SYGVNS. The V and J ends lost 1 base and 9 bases, in that order; junction bases with no gene match: 6. The CDR3 is 16 residues long.

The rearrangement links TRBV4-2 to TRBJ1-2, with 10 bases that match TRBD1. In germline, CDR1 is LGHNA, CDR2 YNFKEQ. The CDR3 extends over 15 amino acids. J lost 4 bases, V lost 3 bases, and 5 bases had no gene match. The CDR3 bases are TGTGCCAGCAGCCAGGACAGGGGGTCTCGCTATGGCTACACCTTC. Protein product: CASSQDRGSRYGYTF.

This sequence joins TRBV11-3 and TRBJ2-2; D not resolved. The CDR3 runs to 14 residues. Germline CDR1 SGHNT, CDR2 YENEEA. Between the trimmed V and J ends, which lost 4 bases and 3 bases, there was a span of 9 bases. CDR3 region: CASSSNTDTGELFF. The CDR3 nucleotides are TGTGCCAGCAGCTCCAACACGGACACCGGGGAGCTGTTTTTT.